This record concerns one T cell receptor beta chain sequence. This sample is drawn from a study of cytomegalovirus exposure and HLA in healthy donors. This CDR3 spans 16 amino acids. Trimming cost V 4 bases and J 5 bases; bases outside gene matches: 9. Germline loops: CDR1 MNHEY, CDR2 SMNVEV (reference sequence). Amplification used 60 Vbeta primers and 13 Jbeta primers. The assay was immunoSEQ multiplex PCR, and TCRdb's table has in-frame clones only and misses some. The profile covers 180,000 or so clones, with under 80% appearing a single time and less than 3% taken by the ten largest. V usage is TRBV27 and J usage is TRBJ2-1, with TRBD2 matching 9 bases. The sample taken for sequencing was PBMCs. This receptor was identified in a man in his forties in good health and CMV-seronegative. The CDR3 region is CASSSKTSGVDNEQFF. DNA of the CDR3: TGTGCCAGCAGTTCCAAGACTAGCGGTGTTGACAATGAGCAGTTCTTC.